These T cell receptor beta chains were read from a single sample in a study of T cells after yellow fever vaccination. TCRdb re-derived calls from the 5' RACE reads in MiXCR, one entry per CDR3 protein. The repertoire includes a few hundred thousand distinct CDR3 sequences, about 6.9% of them detected once, and about 18% sits in the top ten. This specimen was PBMCs, taken about 41 days after the first yellow fever vaccination. The receptors derive from a man between 18 and 35 years old who received the YFV17D yellow fever vaccine. CDR3s include the opening cysteine and the closing phenylalanine or tryptophan. D genes are given only for firm matches. Expanded clones are given a class, and other clones once, few, many or no size at all.

abundance	v_gene	j_gene	d_gene	CDR3aa	CDR3nt
few	TRBV9	TRBJ2-3	NA	CASSAIGGFGITDTQYF	TGTGCCAGCAGCGCCATCGGCGGATTCGGGATTACAGATACGCAGTATTTT
many	TRBV4-3	TRBJ2-5	TRBD1	CASSQAEGGWVETQYF	TGCGCCAGCAGCCAAGCGGAAGGGGGCTGGGTAGAGACCCAGTACTTC
many	TRBV29-1	TRBJ2-7	TRBD1	CSALDRASSYEQYF	TGCAGCGCCCTGGACAGGGCGAGCTCCTACGAGCAGTACTTC
NA	TRBV9	TRBJ2-3	NA	CASSVWGRSAPTDTQYF	TGTGCCAGCAGCGTCTGGGGGCGATCGGCACCCACAGATACGCAGTATTTT
few	TRBV4-2	TRBJ2-3	NA	CASSQDIAGTDTQYF	TGTGCCAGCAGCCAAGATATAGCAGGGACAGATACGCAGTATTTT
NA	TRBV5-1	TRBJ2-5	TRBD2	CASSLAWTSGQETQYF	TGCGCCAGCAGCTTGGCGTGGACTAGCGGGCAAGAGACCCAGTACTTC
few	TRBV29-1	TRBJ2-7	NA	CSVEVPDEQYF	TGCAGCGTTGAAGTGCCTGACGAGCAGTACTTC
NA	TRBV5-1	TRBJ2-7	NA	CASSLIRDGYEQYF	TGCGCCAGCAGCCTGATCCGGGACGGCTACGAGCAGTACTTC
few	TRBV5-6	TRBJ2-4	NA	CASSFGEQRSIQYF	TGTGCCAGCAGCTTCGGGGAACAAAGGAGCATTCAGTACTTC
many	TRBV12-3/TRBV12-4	TRBJ2-3	TRBD2	CASRPSGGAVDTQYF	TGTGCCAGCAGACCGAGCGGGGGGGCCGTAGATACGCAGTATTTT
NA	TRBV12-3/TRBV12-4	TRBJ2-5	NA	CASSLSPNQETQYF	TGTGCCAGCAGTTTATCCCCGAACCAAGAGACCCAGTACTTC
NA	TRBV12-3/TRBV12-4	TRBJ1-6	TRBD1	CASGTQGASYNSPLHF	TGTGCCAGCGGAACCCAGGGGGCATCCTATAATTCACCCCTCCACTTT
NA	TRBV24-1	TRBJ1-1	TRBD1	CATSKTGGTEAFF	TGTGCCACCAGTAAGACAGGGGGCACTGAAGCTTTCTTT
NA	TRBV9	TRBJ2-2	NA	CASSVVQTGELFF	TGTGCCAGCAGCGTAGTTCAGACCGGGGAGCTGTTTTTT
many	TRBV5-1	TRBJ1-1	NA	CASSLRQDRYTEAFF	TGCGCCAGCAGCCTAAGACAGGACCGATACACTGAAGCTTTCTTT
NA	TRBV29-1	TRBJ1-2	NA	CSVGGQANYGYTF	TGCAGCGTTGGGGGACAAGCTAACTATGGCTACACCTTC
NA	TRBV20-1	TRBJ2-3	TRBD2	CSARGRLAGGPDTQYF	TGCAGTGCTAGGGGACGACTAGCGGGGGGCCCCGATACGCAGTATTTT
few	TRBV4-1	TRBJ2-7	NA	CASSQVGARGEQYF	TGCGCCAGCAGCCAAGTAGGAGCTCGAGGCGAGCAGTACTTC
few	TRBV12-3/TRBV12-4	TRBJ1-1	NA	CASSFGQVEAFF	TGTGCCAGCAGTTTTGGTCAGGTCGAAGCTTTCTTT
many	TRBV4-1	TRBJ1-1	TRBD1	CASSQTGGYEMAEAFF	TGCGCCAGCAGCCAAACAGGGGGCTACGAGATGGCTGAAGCTTTCTTT
few	TRBV5-4	TRBJ2-1	NA	CASSVGESLLGNEQFF	TGTGCCAGCAGCGTGGGAGAGAGTCTGTTGGGCAATGAGCAGTTCTTC
many	TRBV5-4	TRBJ2-3	NA	CASSLKSPTDTQYF	TGTGCCAGCAGCTTAAAATCCCCCACAGATACGCAGTATTTT
few	TRBV7-9	TRBJ2-5	NA	CASSLAGAILQETQYF	TGTGCCAGCAGCTTAGCGGGGGCCATCCTCCAAGAGACCCAGTACTTC
many	TRBV12-3/TRBV12-4	TRBJ2-2	TRBD1	CASRGQGYTGELFF	TGTGCCAGCAGGGGACAGGGATACACCGGGGAGCTGTTTTTT
NA	TRBV5-1	TRBJ2-1	TRBD2	CASRGGGGASNEQFF	TGCGCCAGCCGAGGGGGCGGGGGGGCCTCCAATGAGCAGTTCTTC
few	TRBV7-6	TRBJ1-1	NA	CASSLVGFEAFF	TGTGCCAGCAGCTTAGTAGGGTTTGAAGCTTTCTTT
NA	TRBV30	TRBJ2-7	NA	CACDRVAISEQYF	TGTGCCTGCGACCGGGTTGCGATTTCCGAGCAGTACTTC
few	TRBV12-3/TRBV12-4	TRBJ2-3	NA	CASSSGKTGFSTDTQYF	TGTGCCAGCAGTTCTGGCAAAACAGGGTTTAGCACAGATACGCAGTATTTT
NA	TRBV7-7	TRBJ1-3	TRBD1	CASSLDRGRGNTIYF	TGTGCCAGCAGCTTAGACAGGGGGCGAGGAAACACCATATATTTT
few	TRBV9	TRBJ1-1	NA	CASSVVGGYNTEAFF	TGTGCCAGCAGCGTAGTTGGAGGATATAACACTGAAGCTTTCTTT
many	TRBV6-1	TRBJ2-2	NA	CASSRDGGDTGELFF	TGTGCCAGCAGTCGGGATGGCGGCGACACCGGGGAGCTGTTTTTT
many	TRBV7-2	TRBJ2-1	NA	CASSLVGHAYNEQFF	TGTGCCAGCAGCCTAGTGGGCCACGCATACAATGAGCAGTTCTTC